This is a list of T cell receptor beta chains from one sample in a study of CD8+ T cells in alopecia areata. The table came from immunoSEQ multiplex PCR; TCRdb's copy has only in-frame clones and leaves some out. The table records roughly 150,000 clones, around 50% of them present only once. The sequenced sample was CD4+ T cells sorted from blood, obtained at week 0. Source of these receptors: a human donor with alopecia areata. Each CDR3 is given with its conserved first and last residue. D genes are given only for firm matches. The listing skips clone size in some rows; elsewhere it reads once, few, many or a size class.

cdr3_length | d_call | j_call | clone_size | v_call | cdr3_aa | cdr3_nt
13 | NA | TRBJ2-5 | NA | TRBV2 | CASSGDWQETQYF | TGTGCCAGCAGTGGGGACTGGCAAGAGACCCAGTACTTC
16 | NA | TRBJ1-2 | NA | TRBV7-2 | CASSLEGPGMNYGYTF | TGTGCCAGCAGCTTAGAGGGTCCAGGGATGAACTATGGCTACACCTTC
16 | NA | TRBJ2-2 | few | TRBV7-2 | CASSRGSGSNTGELFF | TGTGCCAGCAGCCGTGGAAGCGGATCTAACACCGGGGAGCTGTTTTTT
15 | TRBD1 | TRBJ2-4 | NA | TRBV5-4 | CASSATGGGKNIQYF | TGTGCCAGCAGCGCAACAGGGGGCGGCAAAAACATTCAGTACTTC
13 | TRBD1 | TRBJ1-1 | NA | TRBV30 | CAWRHRGQPEAFF | TGTGCCTGGAGGCACAGGGGGCAACCTGAAGCTTTCTTT
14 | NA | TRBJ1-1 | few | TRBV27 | CASSLWGGDTEAFF | TGTGCCAGCAGTTTATGGGGGGGGGACACTGAAGCTTTCTTT
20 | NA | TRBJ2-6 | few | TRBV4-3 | CASSQDWAGSLVSGANVLTF | TGCGCCAGCAGCCAAGATTGGGCAGGGTCTTTGGTTTCTGGGGCCAACGTCCTGACTTTC
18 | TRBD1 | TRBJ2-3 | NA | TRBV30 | CAWSAQRGTGGSRDTQYF | TGTGCCTGGAGTGCCCAGCGAGGGACAGGGGGCAGTAGGGATACGCAGTATTTT
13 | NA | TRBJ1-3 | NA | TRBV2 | CASRRDSGNTIYF | TGTGCCAGCAGGCGGGACTCTGGAAACACCATATATTTT
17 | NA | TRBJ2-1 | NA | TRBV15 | CATSPAGGKGDYNEQFF | TGTGCCACCAGCCCAGCTGGGGGGAAAGGGGATTACAATGAGCAGTTCTTC
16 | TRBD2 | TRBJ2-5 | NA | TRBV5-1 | CASSRQLAGGQETQYF | TGCGCCAGCAGCCGACAACTAGCGGGGGGGCAAGAGACCCAGTACTTC
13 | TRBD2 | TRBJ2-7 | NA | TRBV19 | CASSILGQRGQYF | TGTGCCAGTAGTATTCTGGGCCAGCGGGGGCAGTACTTC
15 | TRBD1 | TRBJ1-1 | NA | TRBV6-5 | CASSYPGQGYTEAFF | TGTGCCAGCAGTTACCCGGGACAGGGATACACTGAAGCTTTCTTT
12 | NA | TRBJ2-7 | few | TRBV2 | CASSESRYEQYF | TGTGCCAGCAGTGAATCCCGATACGAGCAGTACTTC
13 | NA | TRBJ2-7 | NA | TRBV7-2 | CASSYWSSYEQYF | TGTGCCAGCAGCTATTGGAGCTCCTACGAGCAGTACTTC
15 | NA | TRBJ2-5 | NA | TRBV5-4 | CASSNAGTYQETQYF | TGTGCCAGCAGCAATGCCGGGACTTATCAAGAGACCCAGTACTTC
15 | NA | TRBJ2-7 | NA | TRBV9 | CASSPGGGQAYEQYF | TGTGCCAGCAGCCCGGGAGGGGGACAGGCCTACGAGCAGTACTTC